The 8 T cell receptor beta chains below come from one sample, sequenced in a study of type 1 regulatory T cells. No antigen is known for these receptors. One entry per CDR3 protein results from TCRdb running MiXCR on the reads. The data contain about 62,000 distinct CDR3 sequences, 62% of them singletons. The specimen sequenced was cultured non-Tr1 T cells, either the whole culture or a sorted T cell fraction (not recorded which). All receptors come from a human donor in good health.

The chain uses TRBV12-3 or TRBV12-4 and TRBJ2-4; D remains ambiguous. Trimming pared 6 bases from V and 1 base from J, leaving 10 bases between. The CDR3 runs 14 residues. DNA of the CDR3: TGTGCCAGCAGCCGGCCCCGGGCCAAAAACATTCAGTACTTC. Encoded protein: CASSRPRAKNIQYF.

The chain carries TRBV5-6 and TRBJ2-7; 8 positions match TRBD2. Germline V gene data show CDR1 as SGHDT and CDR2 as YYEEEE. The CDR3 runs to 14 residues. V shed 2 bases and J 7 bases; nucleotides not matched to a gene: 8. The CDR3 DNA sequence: TGTGCCAGCAGCTTTTTGCGGGGGGCGATGGAGCAGTACTTC. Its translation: CASSFLRGAMEQYF.

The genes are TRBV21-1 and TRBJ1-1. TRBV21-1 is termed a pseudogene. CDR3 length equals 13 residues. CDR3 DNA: TGTGCCAGCAGCAAAGCAGGAGGAGTTAAAGCTTTCTTT. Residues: CASSKAGGVKAFF.

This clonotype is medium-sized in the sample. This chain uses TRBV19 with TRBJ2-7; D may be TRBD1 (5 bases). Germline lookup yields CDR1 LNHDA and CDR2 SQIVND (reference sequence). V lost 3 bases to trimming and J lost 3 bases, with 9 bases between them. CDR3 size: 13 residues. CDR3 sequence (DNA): TGTGCCAGTAGTATGGTCAGGGACTACGAGCAGTACTTC. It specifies CASSMVRDYEQYF.

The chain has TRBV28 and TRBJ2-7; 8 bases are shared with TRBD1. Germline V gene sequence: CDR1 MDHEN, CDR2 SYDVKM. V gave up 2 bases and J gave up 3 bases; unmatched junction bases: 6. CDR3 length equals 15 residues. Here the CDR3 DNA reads TGTGCCAGCAGTTTAGGGGGACAGGCTCACTACGAGCAGTACTTC. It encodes CASSLGGQAHYEQYF.

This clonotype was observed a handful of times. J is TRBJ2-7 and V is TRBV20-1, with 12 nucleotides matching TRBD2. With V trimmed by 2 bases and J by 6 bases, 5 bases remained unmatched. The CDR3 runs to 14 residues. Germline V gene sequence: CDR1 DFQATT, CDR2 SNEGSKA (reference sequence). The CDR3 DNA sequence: TGCAGTGCTAGAACGACTAGCGGGAGTAGCGAGCAGTACTTC. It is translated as CSARTTSGSSEQYF.

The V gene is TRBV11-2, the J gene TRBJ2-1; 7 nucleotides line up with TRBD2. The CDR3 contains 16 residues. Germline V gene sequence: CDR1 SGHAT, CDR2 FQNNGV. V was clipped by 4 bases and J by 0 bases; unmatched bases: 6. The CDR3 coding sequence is TGTGCCAGCAGCTCATGGGGCGGGAGCTCCTACAATGAGCAGTTCTTC. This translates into CASSSWGGSSYNEQFF.

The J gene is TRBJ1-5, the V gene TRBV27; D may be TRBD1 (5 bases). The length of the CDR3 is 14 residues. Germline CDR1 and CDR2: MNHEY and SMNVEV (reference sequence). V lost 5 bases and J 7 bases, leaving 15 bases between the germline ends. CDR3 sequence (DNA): TGTGCCAGCAGTGTTCAATCGGGGGGACAGCCCCAGCATTTT. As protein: CASSVQSGGQPQHF.